What follows is one TCR beta chain and its context. The target antigen is unknown. Here immunoSEQ multiplex PCR was the method, and the copy in TCRdb shows in-frame clones only, minus some. The table includes 2 million to 2.5 million clones, approximately 93% detected once. The source of the sample is a study of shared clonotypes between healthy human individuals. CDR3 length: 14 amino acids. V lost 4 bases and J 6 bases, leaving 16 bases between the germline ends. Germline V gene sequence: CDR1 SGHDT, CDR2 YYEEEE. Study conclusions and caveats: Generally, naive subsets (rather than memory subsets) showed larger estimated richness. Four donors had about 5% of their naive CD4 clonotypes in common.

This TCR derives from a man aged 18 to 30 in good health. Some clones in this sample may be carry-over from other donors' samples. V is TRBV5-6 and J is TRBJ1-1; TRBD1 is a possible D gene (6 bases). Sequencing was carried out using naive CD4+ T cells from PBMCs. Subset defined: CD45RA+ positively selected. The CDR3: CASSVDRLAAEAFF. CDR3 coding DNA: TGTGCCAGCAGCGTCGACAGGCTCGCCGCTGAAGCTTTCTTT.